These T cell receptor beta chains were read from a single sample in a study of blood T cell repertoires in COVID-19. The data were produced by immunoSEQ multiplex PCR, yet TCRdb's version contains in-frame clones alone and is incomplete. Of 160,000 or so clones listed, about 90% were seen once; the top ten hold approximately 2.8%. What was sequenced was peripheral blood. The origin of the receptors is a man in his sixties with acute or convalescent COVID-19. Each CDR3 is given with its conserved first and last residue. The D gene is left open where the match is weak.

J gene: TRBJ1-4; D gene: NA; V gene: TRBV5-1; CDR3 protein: CASRLNQGNHNF; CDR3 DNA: TGCGCCAGCAGACTCAATCAGGGTAATCATAACTTT
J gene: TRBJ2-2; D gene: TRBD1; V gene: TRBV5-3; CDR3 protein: CASYRQGANGELFF; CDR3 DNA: TGTGCCAGTTACCGACAGGGGGCGAACGGGGAGCTGTTTTTT
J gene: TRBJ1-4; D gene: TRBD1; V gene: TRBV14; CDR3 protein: CASSQAGDRASEKLFF; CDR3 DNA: TGTGCCAGCAGCCAAGCGGGGGACAGGGCGAGCGAAAAACTGTTTTTT
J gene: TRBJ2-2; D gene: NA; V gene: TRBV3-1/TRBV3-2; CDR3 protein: CASSYRAAGELFF; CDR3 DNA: TGTGCCAGCAGCTACAGGGCGGCCGGGGAGCTGTTTTTT
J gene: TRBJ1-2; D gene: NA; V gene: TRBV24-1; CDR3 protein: CATSDFPGGYTF; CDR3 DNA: TGTGCCACCAGTGATTTTCCGGGAGGCTACACCTTC
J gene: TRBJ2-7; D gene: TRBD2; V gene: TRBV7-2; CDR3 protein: CASSLGGGSYEQYF; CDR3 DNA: TGTGCCAGCAGCTTAGGCGGGGGGTCCTACGAGCAGTACTTC
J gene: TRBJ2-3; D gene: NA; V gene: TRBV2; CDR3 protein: CASRARSWEADTQYF; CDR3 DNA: TGTGCCAGCAGGGCTCGATCTTGGGAGGCAGATACGCAGTATTTT
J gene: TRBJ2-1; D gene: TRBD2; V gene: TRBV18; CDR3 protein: CASSPPLAGGMNEQFF; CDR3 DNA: TGTGCCAGCTCACCACCACTAGCGGGGGGCATGAATGAGCAGTTCTTC
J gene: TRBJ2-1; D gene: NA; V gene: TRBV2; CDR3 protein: CASSEAGYPSSYNEQFF; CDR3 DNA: TGTGCCAGCAGTGAGGCGGGTTACCCGAGCTCCTACAATGAGCAGTTCTTC
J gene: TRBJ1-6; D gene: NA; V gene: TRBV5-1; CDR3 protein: CASSLEEGNSPLHF; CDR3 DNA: TGCGCCAGCAGCTTGGAGGAGGGGAATTCACCCCTCCACTTT
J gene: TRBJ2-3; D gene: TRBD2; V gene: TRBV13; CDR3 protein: CASSPRLAGGNTQYF; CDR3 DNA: TGTGCCAGCAGCCCACGACTAGCGGGGGGGAATACGCAGTATTTT